A selection of T cell receptor beta chains follows, all from one sample in a study of T cell clonotyping in hematopoietic cell transplantation. Sequencing used immunoSEQ multiplex PCR; TCRdb keeps in-frame clones, though not all of them. The sample includes 4,500 to 5,000 clones, 90% to 95% of them seen just once. Sequencing used PBMCs, obtained 180 days after allogeneic stem cell transplant. These receptors originate from a male patient aged 55 to 69 who had an allogeneic stem cell transplant from a related donor, so the T cells may come from the graft donor. Some clones in this sample may be carry-over from other donors' samples. Each CDR3 is given with its conserved first and last residue. D genes are given only for firm matches. Where a row states a size, it is once, few, many or the class of an expanded clone; other rows omit it.

CDR3 | DNA | V | D | length | J | size
CASSQARYGYTF | TGTGCCAGCAGCCAAGCTAGATATGGCTACACCTTC | TRBV4-2 | . | 12 | TRBJ1-2 | once
CASSLDSGYGYTF | TGTGCCAGCAGCTTGGACAGTGGCTATGGCTACACCTTC | TRBV5-4 | . | 13 | TRBJ1-2 | few
CASRHGTRACNQPQHF | TGCGCCAGCAGACACGGGACGCGGGCTTGCAATCAGCCCCAGCATTTT | TRBV4-3 | . | 16 | TRBJ1-5 | .
CAWSGRSYEQYF | TGTGCCTGGAGCGGACGGTCCTACGAGCAGTACTTC | TRBV30 | . | 12 | TRBJ2-7 | .
CASSVDYRSYYGYTF | TGTGCCAGCAGCGTAGATTACAGAAGCTACTATGGCTACACCTTC | TRBV9 | . | 15 | TRBJ1-2 | .
CASYPGTGIYGYTF | TGTGCCAGTTATCCCGGGACAGGGATCTATGGCTACACCTTC | TRBV2 | TRBD1 | 14 | TRBJ1-2 | .
CSGGTNEQFF | TGCAGCGGTGGTACCAATGAGCAGTTCTTC | TRBV29-1 | . | 10 | TRBJ2-1 | .
CASRRDRNEKLFF | TGTGCCAGCAGACGGGACAGGAATGAAAAACTGTTTTTT | TRBV6-6 | TRBD1 | 13 | TRBJ1-4 | .
CASKGQLGEKLFF | TGTGCCAGTAAGGGACAGCTAGGTGAAAAACTGTTTTTT | TRBV19 | TRBD1 | 13 | TRBJ1-4 | .
CASSTGQGLGYTF | TGCGCCAGCAGCACCGGACAGGGCCTTGGCTACACCTTC | TRBV5-1 | TRBD1 | 13 | TRBJ1-2 | .
CASSRRTGEDYGYTF | TGTGCCAGCAGCCGACGGACAGGGGAGGACTATGGCTACACCTTC | TRBV5-5 | TRBD1 | 15 | TRBJ1-2 | .
CASSPGNYGYTF | TGCGCCAGCAGCCCAGGGAACTATGGCTACACCTTC | TRBV10-2 | . | 12 | TRBJ1-2 | .
CAWRAEWGSGLTDTQYF | TGTGCCTGGAGAGCGGAGTGGGGTAGCGGACTCACAGATACGCAGTATTTT | TRBV30 | . | 17 | TRBJ2-3 | .
CASSSQGYGYTF | TGCGCCAGCAGCTCCCAAGGCTATGGCTACACCTTC | TRBV5-1 | . | 12 | TRBJ1-2 | .
CASSQGQAQFVYGYTF | TGCGCCAGCAGCCAGGGACAGGCCCAATTCGTCTATGGCTACACCTTC | TRBV5-1 | TRBD1 | 16 | TRBJ1-2 | few
CASSLRQGADEQFF | TGTGCCAGCAGCCTACGACAGGGGGCTGATGAGCAGTTCTTC | TRBV7-2 | TRBD1 | 14 | TRBJ2-1 | .
CASSLFGEGNSPLHF | TGCGCCAGCAGCTTGTTCGGGGAAGGGAATTCACCCCTCCACTTT | TRBV5-1 | . | 15 | TRBJ1-6 | .
CASSFGREETQYF | TGTGCCAGCAGCTTCGGGCGGGAAGAGACCCAGTACTTC | TRBV7-2 | . | 13 | TRBJ2-5 | .
CASSERLQGTEAFF | TGTGCCAGCAGCGAAAGACTACAGGGAACTGAAGCTTTCTTT | TRBV4-2 | . | 14 | TRBJ1-1 | .
CASSHRTGGGYTF | TGCGCCAGCAGCCACAGGACAGGAGGAGGCTACACCTTC | TRBV4-1 | TRBD1 | 13 | TRBJ1-2 | .
CASSFTAYSGNTIYF | TGTGCCAGCAGCTTCACAGCGTACTCTGGAAACACCATATATTTT | TRBV13 | . | 15 | TRBJ1-3 | .
CASSVSFNTEAFF | TGTGCCAGCAGCGTTTCTTTTAACACTGAAGCTTTCTTT | TRBV9 | . | 13 | TRBJ1-1 | .
CASSSGDEQYF | TGTGCCAGCAGTTCCGGGGACGAGCAGTACTTC | TRBV28 | . | 11 | TRBJ2-7 | .
CASPPGQGAEAFF | TGTGCCAGCCCCCCGGGGCAGGGGGCTGAAGCTTTCTTT | TRBV6-6 | TRBD1 | 13 | TRBJ1-1 | .
CASSLAPLAGAYEQYF | TGCGCCAGCAGCTTGGCCCCCCTAGCGGGAGCCTACGAGCAGTACTTC | TRBV5-1 | TRBD2 | 16 | TRBJ2-7 | .
CASSGQGEKLFF | TGTGCCAGCAGTGGACAGGGGGAAAAACTGTTTTTT | TRBV2 | TRBD1 | 12 | TRBJ1-4 | .
CAISDGTPGVGELFF | TGTGCCATCAGTGACGGGACCCCGGGGGTCGGGGAGCTGTTTTTT | TRBV10-3 | . | 15 | TRBJ2-2 | .
CASRGREQPQHF | TGTGCCAGTAGGGGGAGGGAGCAGCCCCAGCATTTT | TRBV19 | . | 12 | TRBJ1-5 | .
CASSLEGRVYEQYF | TGCGCCAGCAGCTTGGAAGGTAGGGTATACGAGCAGTACTTC | TRBV5-1 | . | 14 | TRBJ2-7 | .
CASSLGPPAGYEQYF | TGCGCCAGCAGCTTGGGTCCGCCCGCAGGTTACGAGCAGTACTTC | TRBV5-1 | . | 15 | TRBJ2-7 | .
CAWNRGGSTDTQYF | TGTGCCTGGAATAGGGGGGGGAGCACAGATACGCAGTATTTT | TRBV30 | . | 14 | TRBJ2-3 | .
CASSLLSGGPYEQYF | TGTGCCAGCAGCCTTTTATCGGGGGGGCCCTACGAGCAGTACTTC | TRBV6-5 | TRBD2 | 15 | TRBJ2-7 | .
CAWSVREGSAFF | TGTGCCTGGAGTGTACGGGAGGGATCTGCTTTCTTT | TRBV30 | . | 12 | TRBJ1-1 | .
CASSSRPLGGTDTQYF | TGTGCCAGCAGTTCCCGGCCTCTCGGGGGCACAGATACGCAGTATTTT | TRBV28 | . | 16 | TRBJ2-3 | .
CASTDGTSGYYNEQFF | TGTGCCAGTACAGACGGGACTAGCGGGTACTACAATGAGCAGTTCTTC | TRBV19 | TRBD2 | 16 | TRBJ2-1 | .
CASSLGGQGQETQYF | TGTGCCAGCAGCTTAGGTGGACAGGGCCAAGAGACCCAGTACTTC | TRBV7-6 | TRBD1 | 15 | TRBJ2-5 | .
CASSYRGREGYTF | TGTGCCAGCAGTTATCGGGGGCGGGAGGGCTACACCTTC | TRBV6-5 | . | 13 | TRBJ1-2 | .
CASSVATNYGYTF | TGTGCCAGCAGCGTAGCGACTAACTATGGCTACACCTTC | TRBV9 | . | 13 | TRBJ1-2 | .
CASSFPQGAGGGTQYF | TGCGCTAGCAGCTTCCCGCAGGGTGCGGGAGGAGGGACCCAGTACTTC | TRBV5-1 | TRBD2 | 16 | TRBJ2-5 | .
CASSPRDRTYEQYF | TGTGCCAGCAGCCCCCGGGACAGGACCTACGAGCAGTACTTC | TRBV5-4 | TRBD1 | 14 | TRBJ2-7 | .
CASSEEGRYTREAFF | TGTGCCAGCAGTGAGGAGGGCAGGTACACCCGAGAAGCTTTCTTT | TRBV25-1 | . | 15 | TRBJ1-1 | .